The source of this TCR beta chain is a study of shared clonotypes between healthy human individuals. Findings and limits, study-wide: For naive CD4 cells, approximately 5% of clonotypes were shared across a handful of donors.

Genomic DNA (from each subset) was split evenly across several immunoSEQ plates. The assay was immunoSEQ multiplex PCR, and TCRdb's table has in-frame clones only and misses some. The repertoire holds around 1.1 million clones, with around three quarters as singletons. With respect to this clone: Antigen specificity is unknown.

This CDR3 has 14 amino acids. Germline V gene lookup returns CDR1 MNHNY and CDR2 SVGAGI (reference sequence). The J segment lost 1 base and the V segment lost 7 bases, leaving 3 bases of the junction unmatched. The chain links TRBV6-6 to TRBJ2-3, with TRBD2 identical over 9 bases. Sequencing was performed on memory CD4+ T cells from PBMCs. Subset reported: CD45RA-negative fraction. The receptor was derived from a man younger than 30 in good health. Some clones in this sample may be carry-over from other donors' samples. The CDR3 region has the DNA TGTGCCAGCATGAGGACTAGCGGCACAGATACGCAGTATTTT. As protein: CASMRTSGTDTQYF.